This note documents a single T cell receptor (beta chain) sequence. TCRdb re-derived calls from the 5' RACE reads in MiXCR, one entry per CDR3 protein. The sample holds about 250,000 distinct CDR3 sequences, over 11% seen once. V was pared by 7 bases and J by 0 bases, with 8 bases between. Germline loops: CDR1 SQVTM, CDR2 ANQGSEA. The CDR3 runs to 12 residues. These data come from a study of identical twins. The sequenced material came from memory (CD45RO+) T cells sorted from blood. The receptor was isolated from a young woman in good health. V gene TRBV29-1 combines with J gene TRBJ2-3, with D unresolved. For the CDR3, the DNA is TGCAGCGCCTTAGGTAGCACAGATACGCAGTATTTT. It is translated as CSALGSTDTQYF.